Presented here are 13 T cell receptor beta chains from one specimen sequenced in a study of cytomegalovirus exposure and HLA in healthy donors. The PCR made use of 60 Vbeta and 13 Jbeta primers. The data were produced by immunoSEQ multiplex PCR, yet TCRdb's version contains in-frame clones alone and is incomplete. Counted here are about 65,000 clones, 55% to 65% occurring once; the ten biggest clones make up around 2.8%. The sequencing sample was made of PBMCs. The receptors derive from a man aged 25 to 45 in good health and CMV-seronegative.

This clone has just a few counts. The rearrangement joins TRBV28 to TRBJ2-3; unclear D gene. The CDR3 extends over 12 amino acids. CDR1 is MDHEN, CDR2 SYDVKM, per germline. Trimming removed 8 bases at V and 2 bases at J, with 8 bases between. CDR3: CASHTVTDTQYF. CDR3 sequence (DNA): TGTGCCAGCCACACAGTCACAGATACGCAGTATTTT.

The chain links TRBV14 to TRBJ1-6; a weak D match, TRBD1 (5 bases). Germline values: CDR1 SGHDN, CDR2 FVKESK. The CDR3 is 17 residues long. V gave up 2 bases and J gave up 2 bases, with 13 bases separating them. Here the CDR3 reads CASSQRGGRAYNSPLHF. The CDR3 DNA reads TGTGCCAGCAGCCAAAGGGGTGGGCGCGCCTATAATTCACCCCTCCACTTT. Filled out from reference TRBV14 and TRBJ1-6, the complete variable domain reads EAGVTQFPSHSVIEKGQTVTLRCDPISGHDNLYWYRRVMGKEIKFLLHFVKESKQDESGMPNNRFLAERTGGTYSTLKVQPAELEDSGVYFCASSQRGGRAYNSPLHFGNGTRLTVT.

V usage is TRBV29-1 and J usage is TRBJ2-3, with 11 bases fitting TRBD2. The length of the CDR3 is 20 residues. V shed 3 bases, J shed 3 bases, and the junction held 20 bases outside the gene matches. Germline assignment: CDR1 SQVTM and CDR2 ANQGSEA. The CDR3 DNA reads as TGCAGCGTTGAGCTAGCGGGGGGCCCAGGTGGTAAGGTTTTAACAGATACGCAGTATTTT. Its protein product is CSVELAGGPGGKVLTDTQYF.

The rearrangement uses TRBV5-1 and TRBJ1-6, with TRBD1 matching 9 bases. The CDR3 has 15 residues. Germline CDR1 is SGHRS and CDR2 is YFSETQ. The V segment lost 4 bases and the J segment 10 bases; nucleotides outside the gene matches: 9. For the CDR3, the DNA is TGCGCCAGCAGCGCCGGACAGGGGTCTGGGTCACCCCTCCACTTT. It encodes CASSAGQGSGSPLHF.

The chain couples TRBV5-1 to TRBJ1-2; 12 bases match TRBD1. Losses at the gene ends were 0 bases for V and 3 bases for J; bases not matched to a gene: 6. Per the germline V gene, CDR1 is SGHRS and CDR2 is YFSETQ. The length of the CDR3 is 17 residues. CDR3 sequence: CASSLVGQGANDYGYTF. The CDR3 coding sequence is TGCGCCAGCAGCTTGGTGGGACAGGGGGCCAATGACTATGGCTACACCTTC.

V gene TRBV27 combines with J gene TRBJ2-1; D is possibly TRBD1 (6 bases). V was clipped by 3 bases and J by 6 bases, with 9 bases between them. Looked up from germline, CDR1 is MNHEY and CDR2 is SMNVEV (reference sequence). This CDR3 is built from 13 residues. CDR3 nucleotide sequence: TGTGCCAGCAGTTTTTTCAGGGGCAATGAGCAGTTCTTC. Its protein product is CASSFFRGNEQFF.

This clone was detected only a few times. The chain employs TRBV19 and TRBJ2-7; a possible D gene is TRBD2 (5 bases). Germline V lookup: CDR1 LNHDA, CDR2 SQIVND (reference sequence). Trimming removed 6 bases at V and 3 bases at J, with 12 bases between. The CDR3 is made up of 13 amino acids. The CDR3 sequence: CASSAIGVYEQYF. In nucleotides, the CDR3 is TGTGCCAGTAGCGCCATCGGGGTCTACGAGCAGTACTTC.

This clone was found a few times. The V and J genes are TRBV4-1 and TRBJ1-3; tentatively, D is TRBD1 (5 bases). The CDR3 runs to 16 residues. The V end lost 0 bases, the J end lost 0 bases, and 9 bases lay between the germline ends. Germline values: CDR1 MGHRA, CDR2 YSYEKL. The chain's CDR3 is CASSQEVRVSGNTIYF. CDR3 nucleotides: TGCGCCAGCAGCCAAGAGGTCAGGGTCTCTGGAAACACCATATATTTT.

This clone has a handful of counts. V gene TRBV29-1 combines with J gene TRBJ1-3; no firm D call. The CDR3 is 13 amino acids. Trimming took 5 bases from V and 3 from J, leaving 11 bases between them. Germline CDR1 reads SQVTM; CDR2 reads ANQGSEA. The CDR3 sequence is CSVPGGVGNTIYF. For the CDR3, the DNA is TGCAGCGTTCCCGGTGGAGTTGGAAACACCATATATTTT.

This chain links TRBV6-5 with TRBJ2-7, with 11 positions matching TRBD2. Trimming at V came to 6 bases and at J to 5 bases, leaving 9 bases not matched to a gene. The CDR3 covers 15 residues. Germline-derived CDR1 and CDR2 are MNHEY and SVGAGI. CDR3 region: CASSRRLAGRHEQYF. The CDR3 bases are TGTGCCAGCAGCCGACGACTAGCGGGGCGCCACGAGCAGTACTTC.

The chain couples TRBV5-1 to TRBJ2-5; 9 bases match TRBD1. Trimming took 5 bases from V and 4 from J; bases not matched to a gene: 0. This CDR3 has 12 amino acids. Germline CDR1 is SGHRS and CDR2 is YFSETQ. In DNA form, the CDR3 reads TGCGCCAGCAGGGGACAGGGAGAGACCCAGTACTTC. Residues: CASRGQGETQYF.

This rearrangement joins TRBV19 to TRBJ2-7; D not resolved. This CDR3 has 14 residues. Trimming shortened V by 3 bases and J by 1 base, and 10 bases separated the two germline ends. In germline, CDR1 is LNHDA, CDR2 SQIVND (reference sequence). The CDR3 spells CASSIPGGSYEQYF. In nucleotides, the CDR3 is TGTGCCAGTAGTATCCCCGGCGGTTCCTACGAGCAGTACTTC.

The chain joins TRBV4-1 to TRBJ1-6; D is unclear. CDR1 MGHRA and CDR2 YSYEKL come from the germline V gene. Trimming took 1 base from V and 4 from J, leaving 17 bases between them. The CDR3 has 18 amino acids. In DNA, the CDR3 is TGCGCCAGCAGCCAAGCGATCGACTCTTACATTTATAATTCACCCCTCCACTTT. Its protein product is CASSQAIDSYIYNSPLHF.